What follows are 26 T cell receptor beta chains derived from one specimen sequenced in a study of beta chain features in type 1 diabetes. Expressed TCRB transcripts were sequenced because the entire RNA isolate underwent reverse transcription. Measured with immunoSEQ multiplex PCR; TCRdb has only the in-frame clones, and not every one. This sample has 350,000 to 450,000 clones, with 14% found just once. The material sequenced was naive CD4+ T cells from blood. All receptors derive from a man aged 25 to 40 in good health.

This clone was recorded a few times. The CDR3 DNA is TGTGCCATCAGCGGGACAGGGGAGGCTCCCCAGCATTTT. Residues: CAISGTGEAPQHF. The chain combines TRBV10-3 with TRBJ1-5; 10 nucleotides align to TRBD1. Germline assignment: CDR1 ENHRY and CDR2 SYGVKD. The CDR3 sequence is 13 residues long. With V trimmed by 6 bases and J by 10 bases, 6 bases remained unmatched.

This clone has only a few counts. The chain joins TRBV7-9 to TRBJ1-1; no reliable D call. V lost 1 base, J lost 1 base, and 7 bases lay in between. Germline CDR1 reads SEHNR; CDR2 reads FQNEAQ (reference sequence). This CDR3 has 14 amino acids. In DNA form, the CDR3 reads TGTGCCAGCAGCTTAGGCGCAGGGAACACTGAAGCTTTCTTT. This codes for CASSLGAGNTEAFF. Full variable domain (rest looked up from reference TRBV7-9 and TRBJ1-1): DTGVSQNPRHKITKRGQNVTFRCDPISEHNRLYWYRQTLGQGPEFLTYFQNEAQLEKSRLLSDRFSAERPKGSFSTLEIQRTEQGDSAMYLCASSLGAGNTEAFFGQGTRLTVV.

The chain carries TRBV10-3 and TRBJ2-1; 9 bases are a match to TRBD2. The CDR3 covers 14 residues. V shed 2 bases, J shed 7 bases, and the junction held 3 bases outside the gene matches. Germline V gene data show CDR1 as ENHRY and CDR2 as SYGVKD. CDR3 sequence reads: CAISEKREVNEQFF. The CDR3 DNA sequence: TGTGCCATCAGTGAGAAGCGGGAGGTGAATGAGCAGTTCTTC.

The rearrangement uses TRBV7-9 and TRBJ2-1; 9 nucleotides match TRBD1. The J segment lost 8 bases and the V segment lost 5 bases, leaving 7 bases of the junction unmatched. Germline loops: CDR1 SEHNR, CDR2 FQNEAQ (reference sequence). CDR3 size: 14 residues. The CDR3: CASSVGQGIDEQFF. CDR3 sequence (DNA): TGTGCCAGCAGCGTGGGACAGGGTATCGATGAGCAGTTCTTC.

The rearrangement links TRBV4-1 to TRBJ1-1; D unclear. Trimming pared 0 bases from V and 1 base from J, leaving 6 bases between. The CDR3 totals 14 residues. Germline V lookup: CDR1 MGHRA, CDR2 YSYEKL. Here the CDR3 DNA reads TGCGCCAGCAGCCAAGAAGGCAGGAACACTGAAGCTTTCTTT. Protein sequence: CASSQEGRNTEAFF.

This clone was detected only a few times. This chain uses TRBV18 with TRBJ2-7; D is uncertain. CDR1 is KGHSH, CDR2 LQKENI, per germline. The CDR3 consists of 14 residues. The V and J ends lost 6 bases and 7 bases respectively, with 19 bases between them. As DNA, the CDR3 is TGTGCCAGCTCCCCTAATCCGACTGTTGGGGAGCAGTACTTC. Protein sequence: CASSPNPTVGEQYF.

This clone was picked up a small number of times. The J gene is TRBJ1-1, the V gene TRBV7-9; 7 positions match TRBD1. CDR1 and CDR2 from the germline V gene are SEHNR and FQNEAQ (reference sequence). The J segment lost 1 base and the V segment lost 6 bases, leaving 5 bases of the junction unmatched. The CDR3 has 14 residues. The CDR3 DNA reads TGTGCCAGCAGTGCCGGGACAGCGAACACTGAAGCTTTCTTT. Translating gives CASSAGTANTEAFF.

The chain employs TRBV7-2 and TRBJ2-5; 7 bases match TRBD2. The CDR3 runs 15 residues. Germline loops: CDR1 SGHTA, CDR2 FQGNSA. The V and J ends lost 3 bases and 4 bases, in that order; junction bases with no gene match: 8. The CDR3 DNA reads as TGTGCCAGCAGCTTGGGTAGCGGGTGGGGAGAGACCCAGTACTTC. This sequence encodes CASSLGSGWGETQYF.

This chain connects TRBV9 to TRBJ2-3; 7 bases line up with TRBD2. Germline CDR1 reads SGDLS; CDR2 reads YYNGEE. This CDR3 has 14 residues. V was clipped by 3 bases and J by 4 bases; unmatched bases: 5. The CDR3 sequence is CASSARDYSDTQYF. CDR3 nucleotide sequence: TGTGCCAGCAGCGCGCGGGACTACTCAGATACGCAGTATTTT.

This clone came up a few times. V is TRBV25-1 and J is TRBJ2-2; the D gene could be TRBD1 or TRBD2 (5 bases each). The germline V gene encodes CDR1 MGHDK and CDR2 SYGVNS. Trimming left V 6 bases short and J 7 bases short, with 12 bases between. This CDR3 has 13 residues. The CDR3 DNA follows: TGTGCCAGCAGAGACAGAGGAGGCGGGGAGCTGTTTTTT. Its translation is CASRDRGGGELFF. Using reference TRBV25-1 and TRBJ2-2 for the parts outside the CDR3, the full variable domain is EADIYQTPRYLVIGTGKKITLECSQTMGHDKMYWYQQDPGMELHLIHYSYGVNSTEKGDLSSESTVSRIRTEHFPLTLESARPSHTSQYLCASRDRGGGELFFGEGSRLTVL.

This rearrangement joins TRBV12-5 to TRBJ1-5; D might be TRBD1 (6 bases). The CDR3 covers 16 residues. Germline-derived CDR1 and CDR2 are LGHNT and FRNRAP. V lost 0 bases, J lost 5 bases, and 14 bases lay in between. Here the CDR3 reads CASGLVLSGVHQPQHF. The DNA for the CDR3 is TGTGCTAGTGGTTTGGTACTTTCAGGGGTGCATCAGCCCCAGCATTTT.

This clone has just a few counts. The chain is built from TRBV7-9 and TRBJ1-5; D may be TRBD1 (5 bases). This CDR3 is built from 15 residues. Germline V CDR1 and CDR2: SEHNR, FQNEAQ (reference sequence). The germline V and J ends were trimmed by 0 bases and 2 bases, with 8 bases remaining between them. The CDR3 DNA is TGTGCCAGCAGCTTAGCCAGGGACGGCAATCAGCCCCAGCATTTT. Translated: CASSLARDGNQPQHF.

The table lists this clone with many counts. The V and J genes are TRBV29-1 and TRBJ1-1; TRBD1 might be the D (6 bases). The ends were cut back, 6 bases at V and 2 bases at J, with 13 bases in the middle. Per germline, CDR1 SQVTM and CDR2 ANQGSEA. The CDR3 loop spans 13 amino acids. CDR3 region: CSVLRGTNTEAFF. CDR3 DNA sequence: TGCAGCGTCCTCAGGGGAACTAACACTGAAGCTTTCTTT. Using reference TRBV29-1 and TRBJ1-1 for the parts outside the CDR3, the full variable domain is SAVISQKPSRDICQRGTSLTIQCQVDSQVTMMFWYRQQPGQSLTLIATANQGSEATYESGFVIDKFPISRPNLTFSTLTVSNMSPEDSSIYLCSVLRGTNTEAFFGQGTRLTVV.

V usage is TRBV6-1 and J usage is TRBJ2-3, with unresolved D. V gave up 6 bases and J gave up 1 base, with 8 bases separating them. The CDR3 contains 13 residues. Germline-derived CDR1 and CDR2 are MNHNS and SASEGT. CDR3 nucleotide sequence: TGTGCCAGCAGGCGAATGGGCACAGATACGCAGTATTTT. Its translation: CASRRMGTDTQYF.

This clone was detected a few times. The chain links TRBV30 to TRBJ2-3; possible D gene TRBD1, 5 bases. CDR3 size: 11 residues. Germline CDR1 reads GTSNPN; CDR2 reads SVGIG (reference sequence). The V end was cut by 5 bases, the J end by 5 bases, with 8 bases between. The CDR3 spells CAWDSIDTQYF. The CDR3 nucleotides read TGTGCCTGGGACAGTATAGATACGCAGTATTTT.

This clone was detected a few times. CDR3 amino acids: CASSLPQLPEAFF. The CDR3 DNA is TGTGCCAGCAGTTTGCCACAGCTACCCGAAGCTTTCTTT. The rearrangement uses TRBV28 and TRBJ1-1; D is unresolved. This CDR3 has 13 residues. The V gene's germline CDR1 is MDHEN and CDR2 SYDVKM. Trimming removed 3 bases at V and 8 bases at J, with 13 bases between.

In its sample, this clone was seen a few times. The CDR3 reads CASSTQRVNYGYTF. CDR3 DNA: TGTGCCAGTAGTACTCAGAGAGTTAACTATGGCTACACCTTC. The chain recombines TRBV19 with TRBJ1-2; D gene ambiguous. Trimming removed 4 bases from V and 1 base from J, with 10 bases in between. Germline V gives CDR1 LNHDA, CDR2 SQIVND (reference sequence). The CDR3 loop spans 14 amino acids.

The sample holds a few counts of this clone. The chain recombines TRBV7-9 with TRBJ1-2; possibly TRBD1 for D (5 bases). From germline, CDR1 is SEHNR and CDR2 FQNEAQ (reference sequence). V shed 1 base and J shed 2 bases, with 14 bases lying between them. The CDR3 totals 16 residues. Here the CDR3 DNA reads TGTGCCAGCAGCTTAGGTTTTCAGACAGAGAACTATGGCTACACCTTC. It codes for CASSLGFQTENYGYTF.

V and J are TRBV5-4 and TRBJ2-3; 9 bases are a match to TRBD2. This CDR3 region has 15 residues. The V gene end was trimmed by 1 base and the J gene end by 6 bases; junction bases not matched to a gene: 6. The V gene's germline CDR1 is SGHNT and CDR2 YYREEE (reference sequence). CDR3 loop: CASSLPGTSMDTQYF. CDR3 DNA: TGTGCCAGCAGCTTGCCCGGGACTAGCATGGATACGCAGTATTTT.

In this sample, this clone turned up a few times. V and J are TRBV5-4 and TRBJ2-3, with D perhaps TRBD2 (6 bases). Germline CDR1 and CDR2: SGHNT and YYREEE (reference sequence). Trimming removed 1 base from V and 0 bases from J, with 12 bases in between. The CDR3 runs to 16 residues. CDR3 DNA: TGTGCCAGCAGCTTGCGGCGGGGATCGAGCACAGATACGCAGTATTTT. It is translated as CASSLRRGSSTDTQYF.

In its sample, this clone was seen a few times. The chain joins TRBV7-9 to TRBJ1-5; no firm D call. V lost 5 bases to trimming and J lost 0 bases, with 14 bases between them. Germline CDR1 is SEHNR and CDR2 is FQNEAQ (reference sequence). The CDR3 loop spans 16 amino acids. The CDR3 bases are TGTGCCAGCAGCCCCGGAGCTATTTATAGCAATCAGCCCCAGCATTTT. Residues: CASSPGAIYSNQPQHF.

This clone has only a few counts. This chain links TRBV6-5 with TRBJ2-5; D is uncertain. This CDR3 contains 12 residues. V was shortened by 3 bases and J by 9 bases, with 11 bases between the two germline ends. The germline CDR1 and CDR2 sequences are MNHEY and SVGAGI. For the CDR3, the DNA is TGTGCCAGCAGTTATTACGGTTCGGCCCAGTACTTC. Its protein is CASSYYGSAQYF.

The rearrangement links TRBV6-6 to TRBJ2-7; D gene ambiguous. Germline CDR1 and CDR2: MNHNY and SVGAGI (reference sequence). The CDR3 runs to 11 residues. V was shortened by 0 bases and J by 5 bases, with 2 bases between the two germline ends. The DNA of the CDR3 is TGTGCCAGCAGTTACTCTAACGAGCAGTACTTC. This sequence encodes CASSYSNEQYF.

In its sample, this clone was seen a few times. The rearrangement joins TRBV7-9 to TRBJ1-2; D gene uncertain. CDR1 and CDR2 (germline): SEHNR, FQNEAQ (reference sequence). The CDR3 loop spans 12 amino acids. V lost 5 bases and J 3 bases, leaving 7 bases between the germline ends. CDR3 nucleotide sequence: TGTGCCAGCAGCCCCCACGACTATGGCTACACCTTC. Translated, it gives CASSPHDYGYTF.

This chain uses TRBV30 with TRBJ2-7; the D gene is possibly TRBD1 (6 bases). The CDR3 extends over 17 amino acids. Trimming left V 5 bases short and J 2 bases short, with 25 bases between. Germline values: CDR1 GTSNPN, CDR2 SVGIG (reference sequence). CDR3 sequence reads: CAWPELDGQTFPYEQYV. The CDR3 DNA reads TGTGCCTGGCCCGAACTGGATGGACAGACCTTTCCCTACGAGCAGTACGTC.

Comment on this clone: This specimen includes other DNA sequences encoding the same CDR3. The chain links TRBV6-6 to TRBJ1-4; no clear D gene. There are 13 residues in the CDR3. The V end lost 2 bases, the J end lost 4 bases, and 5 bases lay between the germline ends. Germline CDR1 and CDR2: MNHNY and SVGAGI (reference sequence). The CDR3 DNA sequence: TGTGCCAGCAGTTACAGAAGTAATGAAAAACTGTTTTTT. Its protein product is CASSYRSNEKLFF.